These 6 T cell receptor beta chains came from one sample sequenced in a study of chemoradiotherapy in HPV16-positive cancers. Sequencing used immunoSEQ multiplex PCR; TCRdb keeps in-frame clones, though not all of them. The sample includes around 380 clones, 82% of them seen just once. Sequencing used tumor tissue, obtained from a patient who underwent chemoradiotherapy. The receptors come from a human donor with HPV-associated anogenital cancer.

The rearrangement links TRBV4-1 to TRBJ1-1; D is perhaps TRBD1 (6 bases). CDR1 and CDR2 (germline): MGHRA, YSYEKL. This CDR3 has 15 amino acids. The germline V and J ends were trimmed by 4 bases and 11 bases, with 23 bases remaining between them. The CDR3, as DNA: TGCGCCAGCAGCCCAGACAGGACACAAAACGCCGGGGCTTTCTTT. Protein sequence: CASSPDRTQNAGAFF.

Worth noting for this clone: This sample includes further DNA sequences coding for the same CDR3. The rearrangement joins TRBV27 to TRBJ1-2, with D unclear. V dropped 5 bases and J dropped 4 bases, with 23 bases sitting between them. This CDR3 has 17 amino acids. From germline, CDR1 is MNHEY and CDR2 SMNVEV (reference sequence). CDR3: CASSLEGLRFRFYGYTF. The CDR3 DNA reads TGTGCCAGCAGTCTTGAAGGTCTGCGGTTTAGGTTCTATGGCTACACCTTC.

The V call is TRBV20-1, the J call TRBJ1-1; D is ambiguous. The CDR3 has 11 residues. Germline V gene sequence: CDR1 DFQATT, CDR2 SNEGSKA (reference sequence). Trimming cost V 1 base and J 8 bases, with 8 bases left between them. Here the CDR3 DNA reads TGCAGTGCTAGAGCTGGTGGGGAAGCTTTCTTT. It yields the protein CSARAGGEAFF.

V and J are TRBV4-2 and TRBJ2-4; weak D call: TRBD2 (5 bases). Germline V gene lookup returns CDR1 LGHNA and CDR2 YNFKEQ. This CDR3 has 16 amino acids. Trimming stripped 0 bases from V and 1 base from J, with 10 bases between. In nucleotides, the CDR3 is TGTGCCAGCAGCCAAGATCTGCTAGCTGCCAAAAACATTCAGTACTTC. The encoded protein is CASSQDLLAAKNIQYF.

In this sample, this clone turned up once. The rearrangement joins TRBV27 to TRBJ2-1; 10 bases are shared with TRBD2. Germline V gives CDR1 MNHEY, CDR2 SMNVEV (reference sequence). The CDR3 is 16 amino acids. Unmatched junction bases numbered 9, after V lost 10 bases and J lost 0 bases. This CDR3 reads CATRTSGRSSYNEQFF. The CDR3 region has the DNA TGTGCCACCCGGACTAGCGGCCGGAGCTCCTACAATGAGCAGTTCTTC.

This chain joins TRBV28 and TRBJ1-3; D call uncertain. The V and J ends lost 7 bases and 3 bases respectively, with 19 bases between them. Germline-derived CDR1 and CDR2 are MDHEN and SYDVKM. This CDR3 spans 16 amino acids. This chain's CDR3 is CASTSGDGWVGNTIYF. The DNA of the CDR3 is TGTGCCAGCACCTCGGGTGATGGATGGGTTGGAAACACCATATATTTT.